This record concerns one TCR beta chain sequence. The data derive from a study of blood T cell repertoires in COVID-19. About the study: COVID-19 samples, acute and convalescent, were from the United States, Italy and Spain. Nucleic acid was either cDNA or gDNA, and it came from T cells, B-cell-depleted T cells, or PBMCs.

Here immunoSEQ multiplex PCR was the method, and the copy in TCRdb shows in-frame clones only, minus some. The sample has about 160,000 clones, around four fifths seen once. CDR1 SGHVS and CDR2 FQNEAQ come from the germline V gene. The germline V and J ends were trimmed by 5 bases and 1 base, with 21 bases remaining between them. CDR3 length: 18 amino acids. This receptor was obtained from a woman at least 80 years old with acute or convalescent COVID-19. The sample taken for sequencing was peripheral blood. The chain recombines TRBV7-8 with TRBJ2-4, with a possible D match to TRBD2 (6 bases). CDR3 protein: CASSPGGAVTRAKNIQYF. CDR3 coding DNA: TGTGCCAGCAGCCCGGGCGGGGCAGTGACACGGGCCAAAAACATTCAGTACTTC.